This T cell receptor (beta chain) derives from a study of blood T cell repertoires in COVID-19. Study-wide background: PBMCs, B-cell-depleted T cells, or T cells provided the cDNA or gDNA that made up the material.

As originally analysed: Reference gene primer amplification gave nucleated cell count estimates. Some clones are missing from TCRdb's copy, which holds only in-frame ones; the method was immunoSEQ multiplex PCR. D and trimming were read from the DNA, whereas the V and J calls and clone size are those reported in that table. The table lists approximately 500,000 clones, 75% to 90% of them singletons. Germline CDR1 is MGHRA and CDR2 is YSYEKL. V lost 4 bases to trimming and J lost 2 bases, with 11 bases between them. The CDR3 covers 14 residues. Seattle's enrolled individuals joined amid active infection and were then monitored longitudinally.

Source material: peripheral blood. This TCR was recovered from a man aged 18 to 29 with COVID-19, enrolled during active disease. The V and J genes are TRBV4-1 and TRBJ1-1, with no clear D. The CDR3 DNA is TGCGCCAGCAGCCCCGCCAGGCGAAACACTGAAGCTTTCTTT. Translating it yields CASSPARRNTEAFF.